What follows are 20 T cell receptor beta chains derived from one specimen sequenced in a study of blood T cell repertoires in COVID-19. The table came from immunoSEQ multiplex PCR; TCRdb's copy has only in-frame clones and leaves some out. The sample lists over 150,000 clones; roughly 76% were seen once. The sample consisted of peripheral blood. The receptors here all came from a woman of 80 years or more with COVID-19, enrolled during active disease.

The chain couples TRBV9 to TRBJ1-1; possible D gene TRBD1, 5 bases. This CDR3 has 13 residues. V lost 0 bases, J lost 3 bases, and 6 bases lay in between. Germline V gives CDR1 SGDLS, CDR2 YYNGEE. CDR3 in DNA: TGTGCCAGCAGCGTAGAGGGGCACACTGAAGCTTTCTTT. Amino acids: CASSVEGHTEAFF. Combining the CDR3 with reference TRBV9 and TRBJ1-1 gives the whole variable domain DSGVTQTPKHLITATGQRVTLRCSPRSGDLSVYWYQQSLDQGLQFLIQYYNGEERAKGNILERFSAQQFPDLHSELNLSSLELGDSALYFCASSVEGHTEAFFGQGTRLTVV.

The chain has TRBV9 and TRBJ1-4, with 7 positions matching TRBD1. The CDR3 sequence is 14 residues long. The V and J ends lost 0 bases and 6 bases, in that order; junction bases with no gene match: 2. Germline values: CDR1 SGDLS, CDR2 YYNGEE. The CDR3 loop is CASSVGQGDEKLFF. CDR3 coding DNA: TGTGCCAGCAGCGTAGGACAGGGAGATGAAAAACTGTTTTTT.

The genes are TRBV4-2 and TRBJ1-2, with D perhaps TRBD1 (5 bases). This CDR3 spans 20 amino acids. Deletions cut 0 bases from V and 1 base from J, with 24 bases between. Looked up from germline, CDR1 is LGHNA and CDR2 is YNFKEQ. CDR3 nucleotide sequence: TGTGCCAGCAGCCAAGAGCTGGAGGTAGGGTGGGACTTACTTAACTATGGCTACACCTTC. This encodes CASSQELEVGWDLLNYGYTF.

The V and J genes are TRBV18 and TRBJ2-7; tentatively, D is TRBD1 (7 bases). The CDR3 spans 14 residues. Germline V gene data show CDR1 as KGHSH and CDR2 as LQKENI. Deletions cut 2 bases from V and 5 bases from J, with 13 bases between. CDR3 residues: CASSPWQGGHEQYF. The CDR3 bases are TGTGCCAGCTCACCATGGCAGGGGGGCCACGAGCAGTACTTC.

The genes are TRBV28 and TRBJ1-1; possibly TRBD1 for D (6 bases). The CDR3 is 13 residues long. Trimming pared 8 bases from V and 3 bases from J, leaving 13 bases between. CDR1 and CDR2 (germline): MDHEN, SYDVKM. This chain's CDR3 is CASYKQGHTEAFF. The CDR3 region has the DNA TGTGCCAGCTATAAACAGGGTCACACTGAAGCTTTCTTT. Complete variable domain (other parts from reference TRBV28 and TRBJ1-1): DVKVTQSSRYLVKRTGEKVFLECVQDMDHENMFWYRQDPGLGLRLIYFSYDVKMKEKGDIPEGYSVSREKKERFSLILESASTNQTSMYLCASYKQGHTEAFFGQGTRLTVV.

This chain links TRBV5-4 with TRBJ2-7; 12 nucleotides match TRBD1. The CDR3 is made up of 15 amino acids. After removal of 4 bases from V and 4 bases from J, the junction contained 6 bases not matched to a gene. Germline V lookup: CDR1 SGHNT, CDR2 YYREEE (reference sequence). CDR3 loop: CASSRRDRGPYEQYF. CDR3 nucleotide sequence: TGTGCCAGCAGCAGAAGGGACAGGGGGCCATACGAGCAGTACTTC.

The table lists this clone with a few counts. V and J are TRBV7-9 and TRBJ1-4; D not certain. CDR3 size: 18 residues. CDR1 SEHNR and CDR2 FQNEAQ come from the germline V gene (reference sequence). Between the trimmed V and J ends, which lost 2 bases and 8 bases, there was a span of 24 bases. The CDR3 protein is CASSLKEGGRRRREKLFF. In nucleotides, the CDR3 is TGTGCCAGCAGCTTAAAAGAGGGCGGCAGGCGGCGGCGAGAAAAACTGTTTTTT.

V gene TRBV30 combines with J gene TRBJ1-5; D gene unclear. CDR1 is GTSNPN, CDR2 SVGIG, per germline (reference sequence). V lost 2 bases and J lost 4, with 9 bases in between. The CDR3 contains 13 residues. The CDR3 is CAWSPFGNQPQHF. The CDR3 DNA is TGTGCCTGGAGTCCGTTCGGGAATCAGCCCCAGCATTTT. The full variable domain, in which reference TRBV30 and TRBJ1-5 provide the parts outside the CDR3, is SQTIHQWPATLVQPVGSPLSLECTVEGTSNPNLYWYRQAAGRGLQLLFYSVGIGQISSEVPQNLSASRPQDRQFILSSKKLLLSDSGFYLCAWSPFGNQPQHFGDGTRLSIL.

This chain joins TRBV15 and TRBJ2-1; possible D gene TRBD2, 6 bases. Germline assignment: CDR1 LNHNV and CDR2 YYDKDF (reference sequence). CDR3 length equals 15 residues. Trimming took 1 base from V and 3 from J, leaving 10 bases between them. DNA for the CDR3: TGTGCCACCAGCAGAGGTAGCGGATTCTACAATGAGCAGTTCTTC. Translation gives CATSRGSGFYNEQFF.

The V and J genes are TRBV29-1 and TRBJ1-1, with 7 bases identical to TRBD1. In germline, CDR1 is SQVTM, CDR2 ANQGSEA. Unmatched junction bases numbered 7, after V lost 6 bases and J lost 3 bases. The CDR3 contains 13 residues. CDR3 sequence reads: CSVGSGGDTEAFF. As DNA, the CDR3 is TGCAGCGTGGGGTCAGGGGGTGACACTGAAGCTTTCTTT.

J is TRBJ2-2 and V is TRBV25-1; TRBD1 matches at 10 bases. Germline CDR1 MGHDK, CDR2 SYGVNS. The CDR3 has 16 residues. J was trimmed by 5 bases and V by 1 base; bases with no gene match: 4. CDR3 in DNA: TGTGCCAGCAGTGAATTGGTGGGACAGGGGACCGGGGAGCTGTTTTTT. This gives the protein CASSELVGQGTGELFF.

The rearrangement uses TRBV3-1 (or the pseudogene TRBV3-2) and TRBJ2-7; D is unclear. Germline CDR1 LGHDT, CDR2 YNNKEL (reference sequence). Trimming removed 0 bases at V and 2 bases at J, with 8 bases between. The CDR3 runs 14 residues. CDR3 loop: CASSQDTGPYEQYF. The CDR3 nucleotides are TGTGCCAGCAGCCAAGATACTGGTCCCTACGAGCAGTACTTC.

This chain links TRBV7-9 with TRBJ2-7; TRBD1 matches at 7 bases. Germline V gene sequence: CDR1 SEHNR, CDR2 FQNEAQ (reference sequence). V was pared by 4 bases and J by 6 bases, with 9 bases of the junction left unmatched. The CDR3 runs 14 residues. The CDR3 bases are TGTGCCAGCAGCTCCAACAGGGGTCTCTTCGAGCAGTACTTC. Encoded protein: CASSSNRGLFEQYF.

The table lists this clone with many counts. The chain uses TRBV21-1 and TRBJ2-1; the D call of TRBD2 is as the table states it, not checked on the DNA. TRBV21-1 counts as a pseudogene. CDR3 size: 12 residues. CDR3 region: CASPNRRTRQFF. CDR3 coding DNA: TGTGCCAGCCCCAATAGGAGGACCAGGCAGTTCTTC.

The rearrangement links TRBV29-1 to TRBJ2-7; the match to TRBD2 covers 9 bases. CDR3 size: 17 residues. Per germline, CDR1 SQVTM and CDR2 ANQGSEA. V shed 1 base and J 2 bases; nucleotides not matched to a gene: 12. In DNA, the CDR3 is TGCAGCGTTGAAGTGGTTAGCGGGGGAAAGGGGACCTACGAGCAGTACTTC. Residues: CSVEVVSGGKGTYEQYF.

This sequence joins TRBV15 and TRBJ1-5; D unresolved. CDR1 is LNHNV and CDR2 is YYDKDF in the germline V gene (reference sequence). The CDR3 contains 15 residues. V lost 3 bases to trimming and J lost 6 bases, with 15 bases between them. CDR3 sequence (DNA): TGTGCCACCAGCAGGGAGGACCCAAGCGGTCAGCCCCAGCATTTT. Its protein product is CATSREDPSGQPQHF.

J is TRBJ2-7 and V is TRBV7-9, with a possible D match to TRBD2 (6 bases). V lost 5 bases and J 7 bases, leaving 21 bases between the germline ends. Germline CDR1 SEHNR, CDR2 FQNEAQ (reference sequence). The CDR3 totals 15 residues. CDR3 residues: CASSPGSNLRMEQYF. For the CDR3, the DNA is TGTGCCAGCAGCCCCGGGAGTAACCTACGGATGGAGCAGTACTTC.

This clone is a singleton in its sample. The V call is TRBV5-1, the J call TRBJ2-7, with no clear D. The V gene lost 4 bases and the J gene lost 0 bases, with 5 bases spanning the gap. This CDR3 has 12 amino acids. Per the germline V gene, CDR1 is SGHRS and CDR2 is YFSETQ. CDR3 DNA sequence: TGCGCCAGCAGCCAGGACTCCTACGAGCAGTACTTC. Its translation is CASSQDSYEQYF.

The CDR3 sequence is CAWRTQETQYF. As DNA, the CDR3 is TGTGCCTGGAGGACACAAGAGACCCAGTACTTC. This chain links TRBV30 with TRBJ2-5; D uncertain. Germline values: CDR1 GTSNPN, CDR2 SVGIG (reference sequence). Trimming removed 3 bases at V and 2 bases at J, with 4 bases between. The CDR3 totals 11 residues.

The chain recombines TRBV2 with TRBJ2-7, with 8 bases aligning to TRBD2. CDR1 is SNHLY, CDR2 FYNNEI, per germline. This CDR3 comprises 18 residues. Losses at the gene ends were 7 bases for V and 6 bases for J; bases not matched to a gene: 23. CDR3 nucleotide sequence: TGTGCCAGCAAAAGGACTCAGGTTAATAGCGGGATTTTCTCCGAGCAGTACTTC. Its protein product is CASKRTQVNSGIFSEQYF.